What follows is one T cell receptor beta chain and its context. In the original processing: The assay estimated nucleated cells by amplifying reference gene primers. Clones were read by immunoSEQ multiplex PCR, and TCRdb kept only the in-frame ones, dropping some. The V and J calls and clone size come from that table; D and trimming were worked out from the DNA. Among 30,000 to 35,000 clones listed, 80% to 95% were seen once. The sample is drawn from a study of blood T cell repertoires in COVID-19. In the study overall: Samples representing acute and convalescent COVID-19 were sourced from the United States, Italy and Spain. Sample material is recorded as cDNA or gDNA derived from T cells, B-cell-depleted T cells, or PBMCs.

The CDR3 extends over 15 amino acids. V was clipped by 4 bases and J by 2 bases, with 15 bases between them. Germline CDR1 SGHKS, CDR2 YYEKEE (reference sequence). This TCR derives from a man older than 75 with acute or convalescent COVID-19. V and J are TRBV5-5 and TRBJ1-2; D perhaps matches TRBD1 (5 bases). Sequencing was performed on peripheral blood. CDR3 in DNA: TGTGCCAGCAGCCCCCGGGGGGAAGCCAACTATGGCTACACCTTC. Its protein is CASSPRGEANYGYTF.